These T cell receptor beta chains were read from a single sample in a study of T cells in Graves' hyperthyroidism and ophthalmopathy. TCRdb redid the calling of the multiplex PCR reads with MiXCR, one entry per CDR3 protein. The sample records 480,000 or so distinct CDR3 sequences, approximately 49% being singletons. The source material was peripheral blood or thyroid tissue (not recorded which). The receptors stem from an adult woman with Graves' disease, either hyperthyroidism or ophthalmopathy (not recorded which). Each CDR3 is given with its conserved first and last residue. Each record gives: J gene, CDR3 length, D gene, clone size, V gene, CDR3 protein, CDR3 DNA. D genes are given only for firm matches. Where a row states a size, it is once, few, many or the class of an expanded clone; other rows omit it.

TRBJ1-1 16 NA NA TRBV25-1 CASSDTPGSMNTEAFF TGTGCCAGCAGTGATACCCCAGGAAGTATGAACACTGAAGCTTTCTTT
TRBJ2-2 15 NA many TRBV24-1 CATSDPRTLTGELFF TGTGCCACCAGTGACCCTCGAACGTTAACCGGGGAGCTGTTTTTT
TRBJ1-2 14 NA NA TRBV15 CATSRDLGDYGYTF TGTGCCACCAGCAGAGATCTGGGGGACTATGGCTACACCTTC
TRBJ1-5 15 TRBD1 NA TRBV15 CATSSSGQFNQPQHF TGTGCCACCAGCAGCTCGGGACAGTTCAATCAGCCCCAGCATTTT
TRBJ2-7 14 NA few TRBV2 CASSGSEKIYEQYF TGTGCCAGCAGTGGGTCAGAGAAAATCTACGAGCAGTACTTC
TRBJ1-1 16 NA many TRBV19 CASIPGGRGMNTEAFF TGTGCCAGTATCCCCGGCGGACGGGGAATGAACACTGAAGCTTTCTTT
TRBJ2-7 15 TRBD2 NA TRBV4-1 CASSPYGLAQIEQYF TGCGCCAGCAGCCCCTATGGACTAGCGCAAATTGAGCAGTACTTC
TRBJ2-2 14 NA many TRBV10-1 CASSTGPGVGELFF TGCGCCAGCAGTACGGGCCCCGGGGTCGGGGAGCTGTTTTTT
TRBJ1-5 11 NA few TRBV20-1 CSARGSGPQHF TGCAGTGCTAGAGGGTCCGGCCCCCAGCATTTT
TRBJ1-1 13 TRBD1 NA TRBV10-3 CAIRKDRGDEAFF TGTGCCATCAGGAAAGACAGGGGAGACGAAGCTTTCTTT
TRBJ2-2 15 TRBD2 NA TRBV7-2 CASSFRGLAGGEQFF TGTGCCAGCAGCTTCCGGGGACTAGCGGGAGGGGAGCAGTTTTTT
TRBJ1-1 15 NA NA TRBV12-3/TRBV12-4 CASSLGTLMNTEAFF TGTGCCAGCAGTTTAGGGACATTAATGAACACTGAAGCTTTCTTT
TRBJ2-7 14 TRBD2 NA TRBV10-3 CAISDYSGGRLQYF TGTGCCATCAGCGATTACAGCGGGGGGAGGCTGCAGTACTTC
TRBJ2-7 15 NA NA TRBV2 CASSKTPGTHNEQYF TGTGCCAGCAGCAAAACCCCGGGAACCCATAACGAGCAGTACTTC
TRBJ2-1 15 NA NA TRBV9 CASSEPTAYYNEQFF TGTGCCAGCAGCGAGCCAACAGCGTACTACAATGAGCAGTTCTTC
TRBJ2-7 13 TRBD2 many TRBV20-1 CSARGLAVYEQYF TGCAGTGCTAGAGGACTAGCGGTCTACGAGCAGTACTTC
TRBJ1-2 14 NA NA TRBV12-3/TRBV12-4 CASDPRTANYGYTF TGTGCTAGTGACCCCCGGACGGCTAACTATGGCTACACCTTC
TRBJ1-4 14 TRBD1 NA TRBV12-3/TRBV12-4 CASSHRGLSEKLFF TGTGCCAGCAGCCACAGGGGGCTTAGTGAAAAACTGTTTTTT
TRBJ1-2 13 NA NA TRBV7-2 CASSFGGHYGYTF TGTGCCAGCAGCTTCGGCGGCCACTATGGCTACACCTTC
TRBJ1-2 15 TRBD1 NA TRBV7-2 CASSFVGQGNYGYTF TGTGCCAGCAGCTTCGTCGGACAGGGAAACTATGGCTACACCTTC
TRBJ2-5 12 TRBD1 few TRBV29-1 CSEKGQGETQYF TGCAGCGAAAAGGGACAGGGGGAGACCCAGTACTTC
TRBJ1-1 13 TRBD1 many TRBV7-9 CASSLGQGATAFF TGTGCCAGCAGCTTAGGACAGGGGGCTACAGCTTTCTTT
TRBJ2-7 13 TRBD1 NA TRBV20-1 CSPVRGRFYEQYF TGCAGCCCAGTCAGGGGGCGCTTCTACGAGCAGTACTTC
TRBJ1-5 15 NA NA TRBV19 CARYDQRDSNQPQHF TGTGCCCGATACGATCAACGGGATAGCAATCAGCCCCAGCATTTT
TRBJ2-5 16 TRBD2 many TRBV9 CASSVASGNVGETQYF TGTGCCAGCAGCGTAGCTAGCGGGAACGTTGGGGAGACCCAGTACTTC
TRBJ1-3 16 NA NA TRBV7-9 CASSTGTSYSGNTIYF TGTGCCAGCAGCACGGGGACTTCCTACTCTGGAAACACCATATATTTT
TRBJ2-7 15 TRBD1 few TRBV15 CAASSHRDRNYEQYF TGTGCCGCCAGCAGCCACCGGGACAGGAACTACGAGCAGTACTTC
TRBJ2-5 12 NA many TRBV6-2/TRBV6-3 CASSYSIETQYF TGTGCCAGCAGTTACTCGATAGAGACCCAGTACTTC
TRBJ2-5 13 TRBD2 few TRBV29-1 CSVDPAGVETQYF TGCAGCGTTGATCCAGCGGGGGTGGAGACCCAGTACTTC
TRBJ1-4 15 TRBD1 NA TRBV5-4 CASSRQGAANEKLFF TGTGCCAGCAGCCGACAGGGGGCTGCTAATGAAAAACTGTTTTTT
TRBJ2-7 12 NA NA TRBV20-1 CSASLAAYEQYF TGCAGTGCTTCCCTGGCGGCCTACGAGCAGTACTTC
TRBJ2-7 15 NA NA TRBV7-9 CASSLDGYSSYEQYF TGTGCCAGCAGCTTGGACGGATATTCGTCCTACGAGCAGTACTTC
TRBJ1-1 15 NA NA TRBV7-8 CANSTPGQAGTEAFF TGTGCCAACAGCACGCCGGGACAAGCGGGCACTGAAGCTTTCTTT
TRBJ2-7 14 NA NA TRBV5-1 CASSRGGPTYEQYF TGCGCCAGCAGCAGGGGGGGACCGACCTACGAGCAGTACTTC
TRBJ2-5 15 TRBD2 NA TRBV7-9 CASSLAFGREETQYF TGTGCCAGCAGCTTAGCGTTTGGGAGGGAAGAGACCCAGTACTTC
TRBJ1-2 15 NA NA TRBV7-9 CASTFPGQFNYGYTF TGTGCCAGCACCTTCCCCGGACAGTTTAACTATGGCTACACCTTC
TRBJ2-2 14 TRBD1 many TRBV29-1 CSVAGQGNTGELFF TGCAGCGTGGCCGGACAGGGGAACACCGGGGAGCTGTTTTTT
TRBJ2-7 17 TRBD2 NA TRBV2 CASRLGLAETRSYEQYF TGTGCCAGCAGGTTGGGACTAGCGGAGACCCGTTCCTACGAGCAGTACTTC
TRBJ2-5 16 TRBD2 many TRBV5-1 CASSLGASGRSETQYF TGCGCCAGCAGCTTGGGTGCTAGCGGGAGATCGGAGACCCAGTACTTC
TRBJ1-4 16 TRBD1 once TRBV7-8 CASSSAGQGTNEKLFF TGTGCCAGCAGCTCAGCAGGACAGGGAACTAATGAAAAACTGTTTTTT
TRBJ2-5 13 NA few TRBV7-9 CASRPGGGKTQYF TGTGCCAGCAGGCCGGGGGGCGGGAAGACCCAGTACTTC
TRBJ1-2 13 NA NA TRBV6-1 CASSYSGLRGYTF TGTGCCAGCAGTTACTCGGGGCTGCGGGGCTACACCTTC
TRBJ2-2 16 NA many TRBV2 CASTLRGGANTGELFF TGTGCCAGCACCCTCCGGGGCGGAGCGAACACCGGGGAGCTGTTTTTT
TRBJ1-2 14 TRBD1 NA TRBV11-3 CASSPWGQDGGYTF TGTGCCAGCAGCCCTTGGGGACAGGATGGCGGCTACACCTTC
TRBJ2-5 17 NA few TRBV13 CASRFGGLSGRQETQYF TGTGCCAGCCGTTTCGGTGGTTTATCTGGCAGACAAGAGACCCAGTACTTC
TRBJ2-7 13 NA NA TRBV19 CASSGAELYEQYF TGTGCCAGTAGTGGGGCGGAACTCTACGAGCAGTACTTC
TRBJ2-6 17 TRBD1 once TRBV9 CASSASGTGIRANVLTF TGTGCCAGCAGCGCCTCCGGGACAGGGATCAGGGCCAACGTCCTGACTTTC
TRBJ1-4 14 NA NA TRBV29-1 CSVARTWANEKLFF TGCAGCGTTGCAAGGACATGGGCTAATGAAAAACTGTTTTTT
TRBJ2-5 19 TRBD2 NA TRBV7-3 CASRQSGTSGRPYQETQYF TGTGCCAGCAGGCAGAGCGGGACTAGCGGGCGGCCGTACCAAGAGACCCAGTACTTC
TRBJ2-2 12 NA few TRBV29-1 CSAGPETGELFF TGCAGCGCAGGTCCGGAAACCGGGGAGCTGTTTTTT
TRBJ2-2 12 NA many TRBV6-5 CAVGKWTGELFF TGTGCCGTTGGCAAGTGGACCGGGGAGCTGTTTTTT
TRBJ1-2 15 NA many TRBV15 CATSRDLAANYGYTF TGTGCCACCAGCAGAGATCTGGCAGCCAACTATGGCTACACCTTC
TRBJ2-2 16 NA NA TRBV7-2 CASSLAAGKGAGELFF TGTGCCAGCAGCTTAGCGGCCGGGAAGGGGGCCGGGGAGCTGTTTTTT
TRBJ2-5 16 TRBD1 NA TRBV14 CAGSQDRGRIQETQYF TGTGCCGGCAGCCAGGACAGGGGCCGTATCCAAGAGACCCAGTACTTC
TRBJ1-2 14 NA many TRBV28 CASTPTTEESGYTF TGTGCCAGCACTCCGACGACAGAGGAGTCGGGCTACACCTTC